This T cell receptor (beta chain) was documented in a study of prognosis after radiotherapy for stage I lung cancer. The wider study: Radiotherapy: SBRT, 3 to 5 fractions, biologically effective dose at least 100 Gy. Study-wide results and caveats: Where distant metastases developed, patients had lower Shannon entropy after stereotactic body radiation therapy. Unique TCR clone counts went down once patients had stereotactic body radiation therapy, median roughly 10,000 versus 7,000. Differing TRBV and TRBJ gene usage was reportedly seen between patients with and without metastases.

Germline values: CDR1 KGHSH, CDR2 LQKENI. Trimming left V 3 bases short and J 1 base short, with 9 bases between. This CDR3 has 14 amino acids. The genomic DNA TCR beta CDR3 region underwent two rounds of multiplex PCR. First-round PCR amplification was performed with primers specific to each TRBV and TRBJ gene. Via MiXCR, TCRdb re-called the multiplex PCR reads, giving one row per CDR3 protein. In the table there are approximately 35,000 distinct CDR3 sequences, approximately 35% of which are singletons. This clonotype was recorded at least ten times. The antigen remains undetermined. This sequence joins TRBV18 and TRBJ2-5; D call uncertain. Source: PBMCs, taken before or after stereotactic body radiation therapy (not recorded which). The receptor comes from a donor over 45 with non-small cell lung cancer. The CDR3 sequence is CASSPSLSQETQYF. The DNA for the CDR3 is TGTGCCAGCTCACCCTCCCTCAGCCAAGAGACCCAGTACTTC.